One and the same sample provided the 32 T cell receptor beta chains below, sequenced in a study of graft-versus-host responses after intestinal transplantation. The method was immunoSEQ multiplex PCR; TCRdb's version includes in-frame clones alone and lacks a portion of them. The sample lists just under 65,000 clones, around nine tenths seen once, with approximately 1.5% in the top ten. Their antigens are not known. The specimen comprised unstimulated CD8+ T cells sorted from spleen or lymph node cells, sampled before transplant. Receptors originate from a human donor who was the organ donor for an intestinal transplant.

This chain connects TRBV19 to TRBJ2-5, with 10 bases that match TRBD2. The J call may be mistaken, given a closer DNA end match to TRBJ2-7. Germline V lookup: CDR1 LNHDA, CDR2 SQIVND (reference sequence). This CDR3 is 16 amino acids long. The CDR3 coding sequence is TGTGCCAGTAGTTGGACCGGGACTAGCGCCTCCTACGAGCAGTACTTC. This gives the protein CASSWTGTSASYEQYF.

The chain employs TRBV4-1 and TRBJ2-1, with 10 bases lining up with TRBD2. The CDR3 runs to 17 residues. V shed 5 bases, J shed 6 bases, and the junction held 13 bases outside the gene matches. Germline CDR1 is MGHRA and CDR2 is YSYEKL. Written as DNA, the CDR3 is TGCGCCAGCAGCTCCCTTATAGCTAGCGGGAGTCTCAATGAGCAGTTCTTC. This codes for CASSSLIASGSLNEQFF.

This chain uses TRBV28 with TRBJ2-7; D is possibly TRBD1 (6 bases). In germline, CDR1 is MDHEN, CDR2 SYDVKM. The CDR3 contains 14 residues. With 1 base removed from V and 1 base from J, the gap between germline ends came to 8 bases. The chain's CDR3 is CASSLSGTSYEQYF. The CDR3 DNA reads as TGTGCCAGCAGTTTATCTGGGACATCCTACGAGCAGTACTTC.

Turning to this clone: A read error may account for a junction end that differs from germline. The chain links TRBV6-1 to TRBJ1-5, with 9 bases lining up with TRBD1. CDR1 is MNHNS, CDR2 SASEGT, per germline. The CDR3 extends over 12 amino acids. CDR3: CASSVVRDRAEF. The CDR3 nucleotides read TGTGCCAGCAGTGTAGTGAGGGACAGGGCGGAATTT.

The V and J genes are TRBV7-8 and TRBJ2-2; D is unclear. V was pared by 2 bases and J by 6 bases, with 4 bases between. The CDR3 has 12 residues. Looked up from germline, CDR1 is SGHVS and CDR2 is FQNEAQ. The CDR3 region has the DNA TGTGCCAGCAGCTTACGGTCCGGGGAGCTGTTTTTT. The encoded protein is CASSLRSGELFF.

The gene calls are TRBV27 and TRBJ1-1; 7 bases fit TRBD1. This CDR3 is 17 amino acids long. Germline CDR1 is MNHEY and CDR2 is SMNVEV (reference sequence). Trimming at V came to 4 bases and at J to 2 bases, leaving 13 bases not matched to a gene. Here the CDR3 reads CASSSTSGGRRNTEAFF. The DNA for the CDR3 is TGTGCCAGCAGTTCGACCTCAGGGGGAAGGAGAAACACTGAAGCTTTCTTT.

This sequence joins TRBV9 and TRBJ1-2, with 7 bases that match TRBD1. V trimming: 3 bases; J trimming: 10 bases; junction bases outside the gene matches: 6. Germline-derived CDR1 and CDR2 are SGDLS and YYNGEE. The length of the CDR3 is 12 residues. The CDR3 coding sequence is TGTGCCAGCAGCGCCTACAGGGGCGACTACACCTTC. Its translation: CASSAYRGDYTF.

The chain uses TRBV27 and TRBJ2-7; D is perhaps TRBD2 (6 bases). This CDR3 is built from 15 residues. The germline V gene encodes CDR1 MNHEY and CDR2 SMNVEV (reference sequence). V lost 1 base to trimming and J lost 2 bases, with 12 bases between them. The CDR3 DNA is TGTGCCAGCAGTTTATTAGGAGTAGCGGCCTACGAGCAGTACTTC. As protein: CASSLLGVAAYEQYF.

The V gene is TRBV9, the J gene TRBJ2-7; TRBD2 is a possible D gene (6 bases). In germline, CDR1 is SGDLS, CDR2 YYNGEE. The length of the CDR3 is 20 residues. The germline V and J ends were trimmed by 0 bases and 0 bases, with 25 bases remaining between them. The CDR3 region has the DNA TGTGCCAGCAGCGTAGACCCCCGGGCTCCTTATGGGAGGAGCTCCTACGAGCAGTACTTC. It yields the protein CASSVDPRAPYGRSSYEQYF. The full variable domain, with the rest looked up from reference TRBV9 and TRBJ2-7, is DSGVTQTPKHLITATGQRVTLRCSPRSGDLSVYWYQQSLDQGLQFLIQYYNGEERAKGNILERFSAQQFPDLHSELNLSSLELGDSALYFCASSVDPRAPYGRSSYEQYFGPGTRLTVT.

The CDR3 loop reads CASSFSNYGYTF. CDR3 coding DNA: TGCGCCAGCAGCTTCTCTAACTATGGCTACACCTTC. The V gene is TRBV5-1, the J gene TRBJ1-2; unclear D gene. Germline CDR1 SGHRS, CDR2 YFSETQ. Trimming stripped 2 bases from V and 0 bases from J, with 2 bases between. CDR3 length: 12 amino acids. Full variable domain (missing parts from reference TRBV5-1 and TRBJ1-2): KAGVTQTPRYLIKTRGQQVTLSCSPISGHRSVSWYQQTPGQGLQFLFEYFSETQRNKGNFPGRFSGRQFSNSRSEMNVSTLELGDSALYLCASSFSNYGYTFGSGTRLTVV.

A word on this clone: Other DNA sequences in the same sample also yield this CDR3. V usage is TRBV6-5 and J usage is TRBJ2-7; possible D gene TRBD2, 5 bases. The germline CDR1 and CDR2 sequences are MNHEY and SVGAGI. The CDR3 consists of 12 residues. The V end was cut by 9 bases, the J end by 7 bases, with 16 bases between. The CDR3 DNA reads TGTGCCAGTAGCGACTCTCCGGAAGAGCAGTACTTC. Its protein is CASSDSPEEQYF.

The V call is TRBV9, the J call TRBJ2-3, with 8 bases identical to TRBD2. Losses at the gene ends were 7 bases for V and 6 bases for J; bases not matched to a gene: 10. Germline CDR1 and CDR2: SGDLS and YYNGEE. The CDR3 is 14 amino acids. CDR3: CASSSSGIGDTQYF. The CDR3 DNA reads TGTGCCAGCTCTAGTAGCGGGATAGGGGATACGCAGTATTTT.

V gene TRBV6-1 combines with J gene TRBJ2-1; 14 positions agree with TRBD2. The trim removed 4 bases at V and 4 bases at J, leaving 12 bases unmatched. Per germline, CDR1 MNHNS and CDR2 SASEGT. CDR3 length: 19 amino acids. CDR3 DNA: TGTGCCAGCAGTGGAGACGGGAGACTAGCGGGAGGGGCTTACAATGAGCAGTTCTTC. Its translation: CASSGDGRLAGGAYNEQFF.

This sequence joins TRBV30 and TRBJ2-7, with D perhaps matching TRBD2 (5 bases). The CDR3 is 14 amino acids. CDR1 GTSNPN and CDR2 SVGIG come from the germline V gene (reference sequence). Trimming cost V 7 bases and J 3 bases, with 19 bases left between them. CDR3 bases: TGTGCCTCCGAGGGAGCGAAGAATGGCTACGAGCAGTACTTC. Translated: CASEGAKNGYEQYF.

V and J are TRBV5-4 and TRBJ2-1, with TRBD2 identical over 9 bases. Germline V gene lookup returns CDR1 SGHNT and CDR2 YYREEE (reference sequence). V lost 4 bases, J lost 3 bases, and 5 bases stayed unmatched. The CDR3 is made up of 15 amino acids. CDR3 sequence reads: CASSTGTSSYNEQFF. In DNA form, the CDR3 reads TGTGCCAGCAGCACCGGGACTAGCAGCTACAATGAGCAGTTCTTC. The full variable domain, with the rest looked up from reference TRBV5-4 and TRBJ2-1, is ETGVTQSPTHLIKTRGQQVTLRCSSQSGHNTVSWYQQALGQGPQFIFQYYREEENGRGNFPPRFSGLQFPNYSSELNVNALELDDSALYLCASSTGTSSYNEQFFGPGTRLTVL.

The CDR3, as DNA: TGTGCCAGCAGCTTAGGACAGGGGGCCTACGAGCAGTACTTC. It yields the protein CASSLGQGAYEQYF. This chain connects TRBV7-3 to TRBJ2-7; 10 nucleotides match TRBD1. V lost 2 bases, J lost 2 bases, and 0 bases stayed unmatched. This CDR3 contains 14 residues. Looked up from germline, CDR1 is SGHTA and CDR2 is FQGTGA.

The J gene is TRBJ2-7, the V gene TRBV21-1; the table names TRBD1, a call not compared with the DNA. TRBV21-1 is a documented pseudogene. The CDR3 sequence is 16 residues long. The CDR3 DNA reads TGTGCCAGCAGCAAACCGCCCGGACAGGGCAAAGGTGAGCAGTACTTC. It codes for CASSKPPGQGKGEQYF.

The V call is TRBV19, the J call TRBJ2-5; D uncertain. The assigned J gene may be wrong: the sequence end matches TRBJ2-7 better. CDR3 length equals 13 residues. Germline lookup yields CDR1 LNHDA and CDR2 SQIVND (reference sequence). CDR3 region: CASSWAETYEQYF. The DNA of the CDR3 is TGTGCCAGTAGTTGGGCAGAAACCTACGAGCAGTACTTC.

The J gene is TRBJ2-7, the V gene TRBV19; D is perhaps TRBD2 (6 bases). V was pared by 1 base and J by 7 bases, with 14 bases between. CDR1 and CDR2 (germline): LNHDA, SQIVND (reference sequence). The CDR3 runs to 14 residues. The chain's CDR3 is CASSIGSTGVEQYF. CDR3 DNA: TGTGCCAGTAGTATAGGTAGCACGGGAGTTGAGCAGTACTTC.

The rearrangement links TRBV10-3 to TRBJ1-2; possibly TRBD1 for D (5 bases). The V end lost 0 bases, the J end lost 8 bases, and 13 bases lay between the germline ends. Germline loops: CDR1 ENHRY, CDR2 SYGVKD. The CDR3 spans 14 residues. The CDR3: CAISESEGRRGYTF. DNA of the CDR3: TGTGCCATCAGTGAGTCGGAGGGACGGCGAGGCTACACCTTC.

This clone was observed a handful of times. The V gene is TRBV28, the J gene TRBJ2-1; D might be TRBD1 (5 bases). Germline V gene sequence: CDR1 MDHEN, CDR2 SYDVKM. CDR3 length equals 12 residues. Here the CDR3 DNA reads TGTGGCACAGGATGGCAGTACAATGAGCAGTTCTTC. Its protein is CGTGWQYNEQFF.

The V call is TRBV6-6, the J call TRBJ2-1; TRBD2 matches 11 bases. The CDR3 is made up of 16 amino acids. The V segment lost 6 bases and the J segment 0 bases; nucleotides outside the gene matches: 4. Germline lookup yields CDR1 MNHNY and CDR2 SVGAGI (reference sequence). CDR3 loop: CASSPLAGGSYNEQFF. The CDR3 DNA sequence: TGTGCCAGCAGCCCCCTAGCGGGAGGCTCCTACAATGAGCAGTTCTTC.

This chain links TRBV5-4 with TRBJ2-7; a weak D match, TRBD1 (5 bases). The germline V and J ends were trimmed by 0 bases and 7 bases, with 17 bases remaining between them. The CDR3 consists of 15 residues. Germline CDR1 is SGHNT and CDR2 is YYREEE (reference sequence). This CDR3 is CASSLETATLGEQYF. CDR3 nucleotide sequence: TGTGCCAGCAGCTTGGAGACAGCCACCTTGGGGGAGCAGTACTTC.

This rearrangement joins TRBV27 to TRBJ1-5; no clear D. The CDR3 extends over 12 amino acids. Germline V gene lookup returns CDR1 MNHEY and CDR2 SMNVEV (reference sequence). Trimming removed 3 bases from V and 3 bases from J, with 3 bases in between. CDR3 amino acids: CASSFYNQPQHF. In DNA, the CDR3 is TGTGCCAGCAGTTTCTACAATCAGCCCCAGCATTTT.

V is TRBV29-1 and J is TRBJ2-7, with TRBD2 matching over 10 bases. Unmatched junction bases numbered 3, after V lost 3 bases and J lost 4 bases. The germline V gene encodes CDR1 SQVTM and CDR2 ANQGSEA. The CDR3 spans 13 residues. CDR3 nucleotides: TGCAGCGTTGAGCTAGCGGGAGCTTACGAGCAGTACTTC. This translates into CSVELAGAYEQYF.

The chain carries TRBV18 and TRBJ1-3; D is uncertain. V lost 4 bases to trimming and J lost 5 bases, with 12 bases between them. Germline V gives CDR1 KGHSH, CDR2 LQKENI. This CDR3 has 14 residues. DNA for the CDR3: TGTGCCAGCTCACGGACTGGTTCGCGAAACACCATATATTTT. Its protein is CASSRTGSRNTIYF.

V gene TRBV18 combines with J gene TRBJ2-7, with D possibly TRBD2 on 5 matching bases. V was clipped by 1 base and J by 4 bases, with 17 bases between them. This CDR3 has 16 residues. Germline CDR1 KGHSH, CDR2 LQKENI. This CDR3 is CASSPRRGPSAYEQYF. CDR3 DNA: TGTGCCAGCTCACCACGCCGCGGGCCATCGGCTTACGAGCAGTACTTC.

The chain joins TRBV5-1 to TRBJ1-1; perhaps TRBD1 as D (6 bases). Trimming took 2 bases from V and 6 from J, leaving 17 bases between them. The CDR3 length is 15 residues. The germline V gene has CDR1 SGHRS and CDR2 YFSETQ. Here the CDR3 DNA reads TGCGCCAGCAGCTTCAGGGGTTTGTTACGGGCTGAAGCTTTCTTT. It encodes CASSFRGLLRAEAFF. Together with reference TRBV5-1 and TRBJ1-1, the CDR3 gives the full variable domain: KAGVTQTPRYLIKTRGQQVTLSCSPISGHRSVSWYQQTPGQGLQFLFEYFSETQRNKGNFPGRFSGRQFSNSRSEMNVSTLELGDSALYLCASSFRGLLRAEAFFGQGTRLTVV.

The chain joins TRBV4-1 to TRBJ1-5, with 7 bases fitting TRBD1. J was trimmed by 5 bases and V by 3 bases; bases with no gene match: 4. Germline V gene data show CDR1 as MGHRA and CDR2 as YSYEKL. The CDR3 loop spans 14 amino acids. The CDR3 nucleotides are TGCGCCAGCAGCCACTTAACAGGGGATCAGCCCCAGCATTTT. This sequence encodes CASSHLTGDQPQHF.

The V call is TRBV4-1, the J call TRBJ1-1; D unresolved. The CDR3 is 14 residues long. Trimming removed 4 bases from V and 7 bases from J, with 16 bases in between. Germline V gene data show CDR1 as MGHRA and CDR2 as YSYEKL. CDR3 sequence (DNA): TGCGCCAGCAGCCGGAGAGTCCCCAGTGGTGAAGCTTTCTTT. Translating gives CASSRRVPSGEAFF.

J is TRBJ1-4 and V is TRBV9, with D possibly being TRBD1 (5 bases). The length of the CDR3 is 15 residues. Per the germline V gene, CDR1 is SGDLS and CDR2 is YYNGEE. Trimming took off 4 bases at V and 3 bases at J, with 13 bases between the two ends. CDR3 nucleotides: TGTGCCAGCAGCCCGAGTGCGGGGGCTAATGAAAAACTGTTTTTT. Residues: CASSPSAGANEKLFF.

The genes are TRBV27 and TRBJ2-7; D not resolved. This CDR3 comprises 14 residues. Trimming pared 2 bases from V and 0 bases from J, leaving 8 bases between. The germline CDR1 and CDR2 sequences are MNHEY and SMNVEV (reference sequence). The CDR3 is CASSLDSSSYEQYF. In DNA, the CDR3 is TGTGCCAGCAGTTTAGATAGTTCCTCCTACGAGCAGTACTTC.